These 23 T cell receptor beta chains originate from one sample sequenced in a study of CD8 T cells in Susac syndrome. A quantity of about 0.5 to 1 ug RNA underwent reverse transcription using random hexamers. In TCRdb, the immunoSEQ multiplex PCR reads were re-called with MiXCR into one record per CDR3 protein. The sample shows under 200,000 distinct CDR3 sequences, 90% to 95% of them seen only once. Sequencing input: CD8+ T cells from PBMCs. The receptors were sampled from a human donor with multiple sclerosis.

V usage is TRBV12-3 or TRBV12-4 and J usage is TRBJ2-1; TRBD2 aligns across 11 bases. The V segment lost 6 bases and the J segment 3 bases; nucleotides outside the gene matches: 7. The CDR3 spans 16 residues. The chain's CDR3 is CASRAELAGVYNEQFF. CDR3 nucleotide sequence: TGTGCCAGCAGGGCGGAACTAGCGGGAGTCTACAATGAGCAGTTCTTC.

The table lists this clonotype with a few counts. The gene calls are TRBV19 and TRBJ2-1; D gene unclear. The V end was cut by 5 bases, the J end by 3 bases, with 5 bases between. Germline CDR1 is LNHDA and CDR2 is SQIVND (reference sequence). This CDR3 has 12 residues. CDR3 residues: CASSYSYNEQFF. CDR3 sequence (DNA): TGTGCCAGTAGTTACAGCTACAATGAGCAGTTCTTC.

The chain has TRBV29-1 and TRBJ1-1; D ambiguous. CDR1 is SQVTM, CDR2 ANQGSEA, per germline. This CDR3 spans 13 amino acids. The CDR3 sequence: CTVTMDMNTEAFF. The CDR3 DNA reads TGCACCGTGACCATGGATATGAACACTGAAGCTTTCTTT.

The gene calls are TRBV5-4 and TRBJ2-7, with D unresolved. V was shortened by 2 bases and J by 7 bases, with 13 bases between the two germline ends. Germline-derived CDR1 and CDR2 are SGHNT and YYREEE (reference sequence). The CDR3 spans 13 residues. CDR3 loop: CASSFRASREQYF. In DNA form, the CDR3 reads TGTGCCAGCAGCTTCCGGGCCTCGAGGGAGCAGTACTTC.

The chain recombines TRBV12-3 or TRBV12-4 with TRBJ2-7; a weak D match, TRBD1 (5 bases). V was shortened by 4 bases and J by 5 bases, with 9 bases between the two germline ends. The CDR3 is 12 residues long. The CDR3 is CASSWQGNEQYF. The CDR3 DNA is TGTGCCAGCAGTTGGCAGGGCAACGAGCAGTACTTC.

The chain recombines TRBV14 with TRBJ2-1; D is unclear. CDR3 length equals 13 residues. Trimming stripped 0 bases from V and 7 bases from J, with 7 bases between. The germline gives CDR1 SGHDN, CDR2 FVKESK. The CDR3 bases are TGTGCCAGCAGCCAAGATAACCGGAATGAGCAGTTCTTC. This encodes CASSQDNRNEQFF.

This chain links TRBV7-8 with TRBJ2-5; 9 nucleotides line up with TRBD2. Losses at the gene ends were 5 bases for V and 1 base for J; bases not matched to a gene: 5. The CDR3 length is 15 residues. Per germline, CDR1 SGHVS and CDR2 FQNEAQ. CDR3 sequence (DNA): TGTGCCAGCAGCATACTAGCGGGCGTCCAAGAGACCCAGTACTTC. Residues: CASSILAGVQETQYF. Combining the CDR3 with reference TRBV7-8 and TRBJ2-5 gives the whole variable domain GAGVSQSPRYKVAKRGQDVALRCDPISGHVSLFWYQQALGQGPEFLTYFQNEAQLDKSGLPSDRFFAERPEGSVSTLKIQRTQQEDSAVYLCASSILAGVQETQYFGPGTRLLVL.

For the CDR3, the DNA is TGTGCCAGCAGTGATGGGGGGCCCCACAACGAGCAGTACTTC. The encoded protein is CASSDGGPHNEQYF. This chain connects TRBV27 to TRBJ2-7; D may match TRBD1 or TRBD2 (6 bases each). Between the trimmed V and J ends, which lost 5 bases and 5 bases, there was a span of 16 bases. Germline assignment: CDR1 MNHEY and CDR2 SMNVEV (reference sequence). The CDR3 consists of 14 residues.

The rearrangement links TRBV20-1 to TRBJ2-3; TRBD2 is a possible D gene (5 bases). This CDR3 is 14 amino acids long. The germline gives CDR1 DFQATT, CDR2 SNEGSKA (reference sequence). V gave up 4 bases and J gave up 5 bases, with 16 bases separating them. For the CDR3, the DNA is TGCAGTGCTACCGACCTGGCGGGTGGAGATACGCAGTATTTT. This translates into CSATDLAGGDTQYF.

This CDR3 reads CAWSVIGSPGETQYF. CDR3 bases: TGTGCCTGGAGTGTAATTGGGTCCCCCGGGGAGACCCAGTACTTC. The V gene is TRBV30, the J gene TRBJ2-5; D ambiguous. This CDR3 spans 15 amino acids. Trimming stripped 0 bases from V and 5 bases from J, with 16 bases between. Germline V gene sequence: CDR1 GTSNPN, CDR2 SVGIG (reference sequence).

This chain joins TRBV28 and TRBJ2-2, with D possibly called TRBD1 or TRBD2 (6 bases each). This CDR3 contains 15 residues. Germline V lookup: CDR1 MDHEN, CDR2 SYDVKM. V lost 7 bases, J lost 3 bases, and 15 bases lay in between. For the CDR3, the DNA is TGTGCCAGCATCCCGGGGGCTCCCCACACCGGGGAGCTGTTTTTT. It codes for CASIPGAPHTGELFF.

This chain joins TRBV9 and TRBJ2-2; possibly TRBD1 for D (5 bases). There are 15 residues in the CDR3. Germline CDR1 reads SGDLS; CDR2 reads YYNGEE. V gave up 0 bases and J gave up 3 bases, with 9 bases separating them. CDR3 in DNA: TGTGCCAGCAGCGTAGTAGGGGCTGACACCGGGGAGCTGTTTTTT. Its protein is CASSVVGADTGELFF.

The V and J genes are TRBV3-1 and TRBJ2-1; 10 bases align to TRBD2. This CDR3 has 14 amino acids. The germline V gene has CDR1 LGHDT and CDR2 YNNKEL (reference sequence). V was clipped by 4 bases and J by 7 bases; unmatched bases: 4. CDR3 nucleotides: TGTGCCAGCAGCCCGGGACTAGCGTGGAATGAGCAGTTCTTC. Translation: CASSPGLAWNEQFF.

As DNA, the CDR3 is TGTGCCAGCAGCTTTGGGGCTCGGGGTGTCTACGAGCAGTACTTC. It codes for CASSFGARGVYEQYF. The chain links TRBV7-9 to TRBJ2-7, with D perhaps matching TRBD1 or TRBD2 (5 bases each). Per germline, CDR1 SEHNR and CDR2 FQNEAQ (reference sequence). Trimming shortened V by 3 bases and J by 3 bases, and 15 bases separated the two germline ends. CDR3 length equals 15 residues.

This chain links TRBV5-1 with TRBJ2-7; 10 bases are shared with TRBD1. Germline V gives CDR1 SGHRS, CDR2 YFSETQ. The CDR3 is made up of 16 amino acids. V was clipped by 4 bases and J by 4 bases; unmatched bases: 11. The CDR3 is CASSILGQGDTYEQYF. The CDR3 bases are TGCGCCAGCAGCATTCTAGGACAGGGGGACACTTACGAGCAGTACTTC.

The chain has TRBV11-2 and TRBJ1-2; the D is unclear. Trimming removed 5 bases at V and 5 bases at J, with 12 bases between. The CDR3 spans 13 residues. Germline values: CDR1 SGHAT, CDR2 FQNNGV. The CDR3 reads CASSPSGSYGYTF. The CDR3 DNA follows: TGTGCCAGCAGCCCCTCGGGAAGTTATGGCTACACCTTC.

The gene calls are TRBV15 and TRBJ2-5; D gene uncertain. The V gene lost 8 bases and the J gene lost 4 bases, with 14 bases spanning the gap. This CDR3 contains 13 residues. From germline, CDR1 is LNHNV and CDR2 YYDKDF (reference sequence). The CDR3 spells CATAAFGGETQYF. The CDR3 DNA reads as TGTGCCACCGCTGCGTTCGGTGGAGAGACCCAGTACTTC.

This chain links TRBV13 with TRBJ2-2; D perhaps matches TRBD2 (6 bases). The germline V gene has CDR1 PRHDT and CDR2 FYEKMQ (reference sequence). The germline V and J ends were trimmed by 5 bases and 4 bases, with 14 bases remaining between them. The CDR3 length is 15 residues. CDR3 sequence reads: CASSRSGRATGELFF. DNA of the CDR3: TGTGCCAGCAGCAGATCCGGGAGAGCCACCGGGGAGCTGTTTTTT.

The V call is TRBV27, the J call TRBJ1-6; D gene unclear. Trimming shortened V by 5 bases and J by 2 bases, and 13 bases separated the two germline ends. Germline loops: CDR1 MNHEY, CDR2 SMNVEV (reference sequence). The CDR3 sequence is 16 residues long. The CDR3 coding sequence is TGTGCCAGCAGTATAATAGGCCCCCCCTATAATTCACCCCTCCACTTT. This gives the protein CASSIIGPPYNSPLHF.

V and J are TRBV20-1 and TRBJ2-7, with unresolved D. The CDR3 consists of 13 residues. The V end lost 3 bases, the J end lost 3 bases, and 12 bases lay between the germline ends. Germline CDR1 is DFQATT and CDR2 is SNEGSKA (reference sequence). DNA of the CDR3: TGCAGTGCTAGCTCCCCAGCCCACTACGAGCAGTACTTC. It is translated as CSASSPAHYEQYF.

The CDR3 DNA reads as TGTGCCAGCAGTGAAGCGGTTAGCAATCAGCCCCAGCATTTT. This sequence encodes CASSEAVSNQPQHF. This chain connects TRBV2 to TRBJ1-5; D unresolved. Trimming took 0 bases from V and 0 from J, leaving 3 bases between them. The CDR3 is 14 amino acids. Per germline, CDR1 SNHLY and CDR2 FYNNEI. The whole variable domain, filled in from reference TRBV2 and TRBJ1-5, reads EPEVTQTPSHQVTQMGQEVILRCVPISNHLYFYWYRQILGQKVEFLVSFYNNEISEKSEIFDDQFSVERPDGSNFTLKIRSTKLEDSAMYFCASSEAVSNQPQHFGDGTRLSIL.

The chain combines TRBV27 with TRBJ2-7; 10 bases are shared with TRBD1. V lost 6 bases and J lost 0; bases outside the gene matches: 5. CDR1 and CDR2 (germline): MNHEY, SMNVEV (reference sequence). The CDR3 extends over 15 amino acids. CDR3 loop: CASSLRDRGSYEQYF. The CDR3 nucleotides read TGTGCCAGCAGCTTAAGGGACAGGGGCTCCTACGAGCAGTACTTC.

CDR3 bases: TGTGCCAGCAGTTTATTGGGGGGACCGAACACTGAAGCTTTCTTT. This codes for CASSLLGGPNTEAFF. The V and J genes are TRBV28 and TRBJ1-1, with D perhaps TRBD1 (5 bases). There are 15 residues in the CDR3. The V gene's germline CDR1 is MDHEN and CDR2 SYDVKM. V was shortened by 1 base and J by 1 base, with 10 bases between the two germline ends.